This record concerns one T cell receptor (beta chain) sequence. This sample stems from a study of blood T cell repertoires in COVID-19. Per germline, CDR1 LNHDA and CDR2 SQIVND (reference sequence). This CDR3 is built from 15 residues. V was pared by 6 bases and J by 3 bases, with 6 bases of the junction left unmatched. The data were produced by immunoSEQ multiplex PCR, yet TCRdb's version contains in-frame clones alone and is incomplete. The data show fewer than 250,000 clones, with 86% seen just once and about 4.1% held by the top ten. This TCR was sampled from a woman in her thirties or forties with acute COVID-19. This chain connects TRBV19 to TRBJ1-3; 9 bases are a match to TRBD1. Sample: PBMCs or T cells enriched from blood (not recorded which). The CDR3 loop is CASSPQGAVGNTIYF. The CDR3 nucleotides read TGTGCCAGTAGCCCACAGGGGGCAGTTGGAAACACCATATATTTT.